This TCR beta chain was sequenced for a study of T cell repertoires in cytomegalovirus infection. TCRdb redid the calling of the reads with MiXCR, one entry per CDR3 protein. The sample gives about 110,000 distinct CDR3 sequences, over 40% of which show up once; just under 75% is in the top ten. The J segment lost 3 bases and the V segment lost 4 bases, leaving 2 bases of the junction unmatched. This CDR3 has 13 residues. From germline, CDR1 is MGHRA and CDR2 YSYEKL. In regard to this clonotype: Its target is unknown.

This receptor was identified in a human donor in good health (CMV status not recorded). Some clones in this sample may be carry-over from other donors' samples. This sample comprised CD8+ T cells from cultured PBMCs, obtained from culture after CMV antigen stimulation. The rearrangement links TRBV4-1 to TRBJ1-1, with 7 bases identical to TRBD1. CDR3 bases: TGCGCCAGCAGCCCTGGGACAGACACTGAAGCTTTCTTT. Translation: CASSPGTDTEAFF.